This record covers a single T cell receptor (beta chain). Its target is not known. Germline CDR1 reads SGDLS; CDR2 reads YYNGEE. This CDR3 contains 16 residues. Trimming shortened V by 3 bases and J by 3 bases, and 19 bases separated the two germline ends. These data come from a study of T cell responses to AZD1222 COVID-19 vaccine. Study-level points and caveats: The donor group comprised mostly white British people and more females; the analysis possibly underestimated clonal diversity. The study sampled repertoires only after the peak T cell response.

Method: immunoSEQ multiplex PCR; TCRdb's copy keeps in-frame clones and lacks some. The repertoire includes some 49,000 clones, about 87% of them detected once, and 1.1% sits in the top ten. The clonotype originates from an adult who received the AZD1222 COVID-19 vaccine. The sample in question was peripheral blood, obtained 28 days after the second AZD1222 dose. The gene calls are TRBV9 and TRBJ2-7; tentative D call: TRBD2 (6 bases). The CDR3 DNA reads TGTGCCAGCAGCGGAGGGGTGGGGGGTCCCAACTACGAGCAGTACTTC. The encoded protein is CASSGGVGGPNYEQYF. The entire variable domain, with the rest obtained from reference TRBV9 and TRBJ2-7, is as follows: DSGVTQTPKHLITATGQRVTLRCSPRSGDLSVYWYQQSLDQGLQFLIQYYNGEERAKGNILERFSAQQFPDLHSELNLSSLELGDSALYFCASSGGVGGPNYEQYFGPGTRLTVT.